Below, 9 T cell receptor beta chains from the same sample are listed, as sequenced in a study of technical replicates of blood from several donors. The assay was immunoSEQ multiplex PCR, and TCRdb's table has in-frame clones only and misses some. The sample lists more than 65,000 clones, about 91% seen once, with roughly 0.4% in the top ten. Material for sequencing was T cells isolated from PBMCs. These receptors were obtained from a human donor in good health.

The chain uses TRBV27 and TRBJ2-7, with a possible D match to TRBD2 (5 bases). The ends were cut back, 3 bases at V and 2 bases at J, with 11 bases in the middle. The germline gives CDR1 MNHEY, CDR2 SMNVEV (reference sequence). This CDR3 is 14 amino acids long. CDR3: CASSFATGTYEQYF. CDR3 DNA: TGTGCCAGCAGTTTCGCGACGGGAACCTACGAGCAGTACTTC.

This clone showed up just once. This chain uses TRBV5-1 with TRBJ1-3; 9 nucleotides align to TRBD1. There are 15 residues in the CDR3. Germline V CDR1 and CDR2: SGHRS, YFSETQ. V trimming: 3 bases; J trimming: 2 bases; junction bases outside the gene matches: 3. CDR3 sequence: CASSSDRGAGNTIYF. DNA of the CDR3: TGCGCCAGCAGCTCCGACAGGGGGGCTGGAAACACCATATATTTT.

CDR3 residues: CASTMSAGELFF. The CDR3 DNA sequence: TGCGCCAGCACGATGTCGGCCGGGGAGCTGTTTTTT. This chain uses TRBV5-1 with TRBJ2-2; D gene unclear. V was cut by 6 bases and J by 6 bases, with 9 bases left in between. Germline V gene sequence: CDR1 SGHRS, CDR2 YFSETQ. This CDR3 is built from 12 residues. Together with reference TRBV5-1 and TRBJ2-2, the CDR3 gives the full variable domain: KAGVTQTPRYLIKTRGQQVTLSCSPISGHRSVSWYQQTPGQGLQFLFEYFSETQRNKGNFPGRFSGRQFSNSRSEMNVSTLELGDSALYLCASTMSAGELFFGEGSRLTVL.

This chain links TRBV4-1 with TRBJ2-7; 13 positions match TRBD2. The CDR3 has 16 residues. With V trimmed by 4 bases and J by 1 base, 4 bases remained unmatched. Germline CDR1 and CDR2: MGHRA and YSYEKL. The DNA of the CDR3 is TGCGCCAGCAGCCCCTGGACTAGCGGGAGTTCCTACGAGCAGTACTTC. It encodes CASSPWTSGSSYEQYF.

This clone turned up a few times. V is TRBV2 and J is TRBJ2-1; weak D call: TRBD1 (5 bases). Deletions cut 7 bases from V and 8 bases from J, with 21 bases between. The CDR3 is 15 amino acids. Germline V gives CDR1 SNHLY, CDR2 FYNNEI. CDR3 DNA sequence: TGTGCCAGCATGCTCAGGGTTGTCTCAAATGATGAGCAGTTCTTC. Residues: CASMLRVVSNDEQFF.

This clone appeared once. This chain joins TRBV30 and TRBJ1-1; D is perhaps TRBD1 (6 bases). Germline CDR1 GTSNPN, CDR2 SVGIG (reference sequence). The CDR3 extends over 12 amino acids. V was pared by 5 bases and J by 1 base, with 8 bases between. The CDR3 is CAWGQQNTEAFF. In nucleotides, the CDR3 is TGTGCCTGGGGACAGCAGAACACTGAAGCTTTCTTT.

CDR3 nucleotides: TGTGCCAGCAGCGTTACAGGGGAGAACACTGAAGCTTTCTTT. Translating gives CASSVTGENTEAFF. The V and J genes are TRBV9 and TRBJ1-1; 7 positions agree with TRBD1. Germline CDR1 reads SGDLS; CDR2 reads YYNGEE. The CDR3 spans 14 residues. V shed 2 bases and J 1 base; nucleotides not matched to a gene: 2.

The chain carries TRBV9 and TRBJ2-7; a possible D gene is TRBD1 (6 bases). Germline V CDR1 and CDR2: SGDLS, YYNGEE. The CDR3 loop spans 14 amino acids. Trimming cost V 0 bases and J 5 bases, with 12 bases left between them. The CDR3 loop reads CASSVVGTNDEQYF. The CDR3 coding sequence is TGTGCCAGCAGCGTAGTTGGGACAAATGACGAGCAGTACTTC.

A word on this clone: The same CDR3 is also encoded by other DNA sequences in this sample. The chain links TRBV5-6 to TRBJ1-2; D remains ambiguous. Germline values: CDR1 SGHDT, CDR2 YYEEEE. V was trimmed by 0 bases and J by 0 bases, leaving 3 bases between them. The CDR3 sequence is 13 residues long. The CDR3 sequence is CASSLAANYGYTF. CDR3 sequence (DNA): TGTGCCAGCAGCTTGGCTGCTAACTATGGCTACACCTTC.